This note documents a single T cell receptor (beta chain) sequence. Its target is not known. This table comes from immunoSEQ multiplex PCR, and its TCRdb copy is limited to in-frame clones, with some not included. In the table there are roughly 69,000 clones, 91% of which are singletons. This specimen comes from a study of OX40 agonist ivuxolimab in advanced cancers. Study-wide findings and caveats: Among the least clonally expanded were partial responders at 0.1-3.0 mg/kg.

Blood sampling was done at baseline, cycle 4 day 1, and cycle 7 day 1. Trimming removed 0 bases from V and 3 bases from J, with 12 bases in between. CDR3 length: 15 amino acids. Germline CDR1 reads MNHEY; CDR2 reads SVGAGI. This TCR was recovered from an adult with an advanced solid tumor such as melanoma, head and neck, liver or kidney cancer. The chain carries TRBV6-5 and TRBJ2-7; a possible D gene is TRBD1 (5 bases). Sample: CD4+ or CD8+ T cells sorted from blood, taken in a trial of the OX40 agonist ivuxolimab. CDR3 amino acids: CASSYSHWGSYEQYF. CDR3 in DNA: TGTGCCAGCAGTTACTCCCACTGGGGCAGCTACGAGCAGTACTTC.